This TCR beta chain emerged from a study of molecular identifiers for immune sequencing clone quantification. TCRdb reprocessed the PCR reads with MiXCR, giving one entry per CDR3 protein. The sample includes 85,000 to 95,000 distinct CDR3 sequences, around 19% of them seen just once. The CDR3 consists of 14 residues. Deletions cut 2 bases from V and 1 base from J, with 8 bases between. In germline, CDR1 is PRHDT, CDR2 FYEKMQ (reference sequence). This clonotype was seen many times. The TCR sequence derives from a human donor in good health. Some libraries in this study had Jurkat cell RNA spiked in. The chain links TRBV13 to TRBJ2-5; D is undetermined. Sequenced input: naive CD8+ T cells from blood, with Jurkat cell RNA spiked in. Subset in this sample: FACS-sorted CD8+CD4-CCR7+CD45RA+ naive T cells. The DNA of the CDR3 is TGTGCCAGCAGCTTACTTCCCCGCCAAGAGACCCAGTACTTC. This gives the protein CASSLLPRQETQYF.